This TCR beta chain was retrieved from a study of T cells in localized non-small cell lung cancer. Whole-study results and caveats: Only one tumor region was sequenced, so heterogeneity remains possible. Compared with tumor, uninvolved adjacent lung displayed greater T cell clonality, ranking highest overall. The study detected a median about 57 of the top 100 tumor clones in adjacent lung. Longer overall survival accompanied higher blood T cell density.

Remarks on this clone: The antigen is unknown.

Assay used: immunoSEQ multiplex PCR; TCRdb lists only in-frame clones, some missing. The data contain around 30,000 clones, roughly 86% of them singletons. V shed 5 bases, J shed 7 bases, and the junction held 8 bases outside the gene matches. This CDR3 spans 15 amino acids. In germline, CDR1 is LNHDA, CDR2 SQIVND (reference sequence). The sequence derives from a male donor aged 60 or over with stage I lung adenocarcinoma. The starting material was peripheral blood, obtained before any cancer treatment. V and J are TRBV19 and TRBJ1-6; 7 bases align to TRBD1. The DNA of the CDR3 is TGTGCCAGTAGTGAGACAGGGAAAGGGAATTCACCCCTCCACTTT. This codes for CASSETGKGNSPLHF.